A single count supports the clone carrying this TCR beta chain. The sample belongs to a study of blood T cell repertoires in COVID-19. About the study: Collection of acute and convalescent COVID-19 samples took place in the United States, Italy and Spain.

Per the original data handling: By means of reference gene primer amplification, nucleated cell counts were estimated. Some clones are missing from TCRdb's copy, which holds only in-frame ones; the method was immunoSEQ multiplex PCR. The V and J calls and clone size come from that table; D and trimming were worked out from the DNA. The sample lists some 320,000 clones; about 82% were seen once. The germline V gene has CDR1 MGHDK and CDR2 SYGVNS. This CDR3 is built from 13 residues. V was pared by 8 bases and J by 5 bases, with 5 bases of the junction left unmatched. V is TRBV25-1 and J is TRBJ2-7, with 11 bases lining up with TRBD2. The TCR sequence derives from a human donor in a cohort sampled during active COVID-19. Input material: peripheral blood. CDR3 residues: CASGIAGGNEQYF. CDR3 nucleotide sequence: TGTGCCAGCGGAATAGCGGGGGGGAACGAGCAGTACTTC.